One sample yielded the 11 T cell receptor beta chains listed below, sequenced in a study of T-cell memory formation after mild COVID-19. Via MiXCR, TCRdb re-called the 5' RACE reads, giving one row per CDR3 protein. The data hold a few hundred thousand distinct CDR3 sequences, with 16% observed a single time. Source material: PBMCs or a T cell subset sorted from them (not recorded which). These receptors originate from a young man who had mild COVID-19 (a few samples of this study predate the infection). Cell type and time point are not known.

This chain connects TRBV28 to TRBJ2-2, with D tentatively TRBD2 (5 bases). Germline V CDR1 and CDR2: MDHEN, SYDVKM. V was pared by 1 base and J by 1 base, with 10 bases between. The CDR3 is made up of 16 amino acids. The DNA for the CDR3 is TGTGCCAGCAGTTTATTCGCCGCGGGGAACACCGGGGAGCTGTTTTTT. Translating it yields CASSLFAAGNTGELFF.

The rearrangement uses TRBV6-2 or TRBV6-3 and TRBJ2-5; 9 bases agree with TRBD1. The germline V gene has CDR1 MNHEY and CDR2 SVGEGT. The trim removed 6 bases at V and 4 bases at J, leaving 9 bases unmatched. CDR3 size: 15 residues. CDR3 bases: TGTGCCAGCAGCCTCCGGACAGGGGACGGAGAGACCCAGTACTTC. Amino acids: CASSLRTGDGETQYF.

This chain's CDR3 is CASRDTGAGELFF. CDR3 coding DNA: TGTGCCAGCAGAGATACAGGGGCCGGGGAGCTGTTTTTT. The chain links TRBV7-3 to TRBJ2-2, with 7 bases identical to TRBD1. This CDR3 is 13 amino acids long. J was trimmed by 6 bases and V by 6 bases; bases with no gene match: 4. Germline loops: CDR1 SGHTA, CDR2 FQGTGA.

This clonotype has only a few counts. CDR3 region: CASSWGTDTGELFF. The CDR3 coding sequence is TGCGCCAGCAGCTGGGGGACAGACACCGGGGAGCTGTTTTTT. The V gene is TRBV5-1, the J gene TRBJ2-2; 7 bases align to TRBD1. V gave up 3 bases and J gave up 3 bases; unmatched junction bases: 2. Germline V gene data show CDR1 as SGHRS and CDR2 as YFSETQ. CDR3 size: 14 residues.

The V gene is TRBV20-1, the J gene TRBJ2-1; 15 bases line up with TRBD2. The CDR3 spans 15 residues. Per germline, CDR1 DFQATT and CDR2 SNEGSKA (reference sequence). Losses at the gene ends were 6 bases for V and 4 bases for J; bases not matched to a gene: 4. CDR3 bases: TGCAGTGCAGGGACTAGCGGGGGGTGGTACAATGAGCAGTTCTTC. Protein sequence: CSAGTSGGWYNEQFF.

The rearrangement uses TRBV6-6 and TRBJ2-3; TRBD2 aligns across 9 bases. This CDR3 has 21 residues. The germline V gene encodes CDR1 MNHNY and CDR2 SVGAGI (reference sequence). With 2 bases clipped from V and 0 bases from J, the junction kept 18 bases outside the gene matches. CDR3 DNA: TGTGCCAGCAGTTACCCCGCAATTGGCGGGGGGGCTCAGTCTAGCACAGATACGCAGTATTTT. Encoded protein: CASSYPAIGGGAQSSTDTQYF.

The chain carries TRBV29-1 and TRBJ2-2; the D call may be TRBD1 or TRBD2 (5 bases each). The CDR3 runs 15 residues. Trimming stripped 4 bases from V and 1 base from J, with 13 bases between. Germline CDR1 and CDR2: SQVTM and ANQGSEA. The CDR3: CSVGGRDVNTGELFF. In nucleotides, the CDR3 is TGCAGCGTTGGAGGACGGGACGTGAACACCGGGGAGCTGTTTTTT.

The V call is TRBV27, the J call TRBJ1-2; maybe TRBD1 (5 bases). The CDR3 covers 16 residues. The germline CDR1 and CDR2 sequences are MNHEY and SMNVEV (reference sequence). Trimming took 2 bases from V and 3 from J, leaving 16 bases between them. The CDR3 DNA reads as TGTGCCAGCAGTTTACGGTTGGCTCGAGGGGACTATGGCTACACCTTC. This translates into CASSLRLARGDYGYTF.

The chain is built from TRBV4-1 and TRBJ2-7, with 8 nucleotides matching TRBD1. Per the germline V gene, CDR1 is MGHRA and CDR2 is YSYEKL. The CDR3 spans 18 residues. The V gene end was trimmed by 2 bases and the J gene end by 2 bases; junction bases not matched to a gene: 14. The CDR3 spells CASSQFPGGVNTPYEQYF. CDR3 nucleotide sequence: TGCGCCAGCAGCCAATTTCCAGGGGGCGTCAATACCCCCTACGAGCAGTACTTC.

This rearrangement joins TRBV10-3 to TRBJ2-5, with a tentative D call TRBD1 (6 bases). Germline V gene sequence: CDR1 ENHRY, CDR2 SYGVKD. Trimming left V 11 bases short and J 3 bases short, with 16 bases between. The CDR3 has 13 amino acids. CDR3 DNA sequence: TGTGCCGCCGCTAAGGGGGTTGAAGAGACCCAGTACTTC. Its translation: CAAAKGVEETQYF.

DNA of the CDR3: TGTGCCAGCAGCTTAGTAGGGGGAGCTAACTATGGCTACACCTTC. Translating gives CASSLVGGANYGYTF. V gene TRBV7-8 combines with J gene TRBJ1-2, with D possibly being TRBD1 (6 bases). The V end lost 1 base, the J end lost 0 bases, and 9 bases lay between the germline ends. The germline gives CDR1 SGHVS, CDR2 FQNEAQ. This CDR3 contains 15 residues. The entire variable domain, with the rest obtained from reference TRBV7-8 and TRBJ1-2, is as follows: GAGVSQSPRYKVAKRGQDVALRCDPISGHVSLFWYQQALGQGPEFLTYFQNEAQLDKSGLPSDRFFAERPEGSVSTLKIQRTQQEDSAVYLCASSLVGGANYGYTFGSGTRLTVV.